These 26 T cell receptor beta chains were sequenced from one sample in a study of STAT5B mutations in CD4+ large granular lymphocyte leukemia (dated by TCRdb to 2022 to 2024). The library was produced with the immunoSEQ multiplex PCR assay. What TCRdb holds here is the immuneACCESS table cut down to in-frame rearrangements. Part of the clones is not present; checked against another copy, under half of the missing clones reflect an unresolved V gene, and the others are unexplained. Across this sample there are tens of thousands of clones, with around 76% seen only once. The ten largest clonotypes hold around 8.6% of the sample. Sequencing used CD4+ T cells from blood buffy coats. All receptors derive from a human donor in good health.

The chain joins TRBV15 to TRBJ1-1; TRBD1 matches 9 bases. The CDR3 covers 16 residues. With 0 bases clipped from V and 5 bases from J, the junction kept 7 bases outside the gene matches. Germline values: CDR1 LNHNV, CDR2 YYDKDF (reference sequence). CDR3 DNA: TGTGCCACCAGCAGAGATCGAGGGACAGGGCAGACTGAAGCTTTCTTT. Translating gives CATSRDRGTGQTEAFF.

A note on this clone: One junction end does not reproduce the germline sequence, and a read error may be involved. The same CDR3 arises from other DNA sequences in this sample as well. The V call is TRBV6-5, the J call TRBJ1-1; D is possibly TRBD1 (5 bases). This CDR3 comprises 14 residues. CDR1 is MNHEY, CDR2 SVGAGI, per germline. CDR3 sequence (DNA): TGCGCCAGCAGACCCGAAGACAGCTCTTCTGAAGCTTTCTTT. This encodes CASRPEDSSSEAFF.

The rearrangement uses TRBV7-2 and TRBJ2-7; D uncertain. Germline assignment: CDR1 SGHTA and CDR2 FQGNSA. V lost 2 bases and J 2 bases, leaving 4 bases between the germline ends. The CDR3 length is 12 residues. The CDR3 coding sequence is TGTGCCAGCAGCTTACACACCTACGAGCAGTACTTC. Its translation: CASSLHTYEQYF. Drawing the rest from reference TRBV7-2 and TRBJ2-7, the complete variable domain is GAGVSQSPSNKVTEKGKDVELRCDPISGHTALYWYRQSLGQGLEFLIYFQGNSAPDKSGLPSDRFSAERTGGSVSTLTIQRTQQEDSAVYLCASSLHTYEQYFGPGTRLTVT.

The gene calls are TRBV7-2 and TRBJ2-5; D is perhaps TRBD2 (6 bases). The V and J ends lost 2 bases and 3 bases respectively, with 10 bases between them. CDR3 length equals 14 residues. Germline V gene lookup returns CDR1 SGHTA and CDR2 FQGNSA. CDR3 sequence: CASSLHSSEETQYF. In DNA form, the CDR3 reads TGTGCCAGCAGCTTACACTCTAGCGAAGAGACCCAGTACTTC. Based on the CDR3 plus reference TRBV7-2 and TRBJ2-5, the full variable domain is GAGVSQSPSNKVTEKGKDVELRCDPISGHTALYWYRQSLGQGLEFLIYFQGNSAPDKSGLPSDRFSAERTGGSVSTLTIQRTQQEDSAVYLCASSLHSSEETQYFGPGTRLLVL.

V and J are TRBV11-1 and TRBJ2-5; no firm D call. CDR1 and CDR2 from the germline V gene are SGHAT and FQDESV (reference sequence). V lost 1 base and J lost 2, with 5 bases in between. This CDR3 contains 13 residues. In DNA form, the CDR3 reads TGTGCCAGCAGCTTAGGATCGCAAGAGACCCAGTACTTC. The encoded protein is CASSLGSQETQYF.

The chain recombines TRBV5-1 with TRBJ2-1; D unclear. This CDR3 has 16 amino acids. Germline assignment: CDR1 SGHRS and CDR2 YFSETQ. V lost 0 bases and J lost 1, with 11 bases in between. Here the CDR3 DNA reads TGCGCCAGCAGCTTGGCCGGCAGGAGTTCCTACAATGAGCAGTTCTTC. It codes for CASSLAGRSSYNEQFF.

The chain is built from TRBV7-2 and TRBJ2-5; D perhaps matches TRBD2 (6 bases). CDR1 SGHTA and CDR2 FQGNSA come from the germline V gene. V was pared by 3 bases and J by 3 bases, with 8 bases between. There are 13 residues in the CDR3. The CDR3 region is CASSFGGEETQYF. CDR3 DNA: TGTGCCAGCAGCTTCGGAGGGGAAGAGACCCAGTACTTC.

The chain joins TRBV2 to TRBJ1-4; D is uncertain. Trimming left V 6 bases short and J 8 bases short, with 10 bases between. Germline V lookup: CDR1 SNHLY, CDR2 FYNNEI. The CDR3 is 12 amino acids. In nucleotides, the CDR3 is TGTGCCAGCAGACAGCTAAGGGAAAAACTGTTTTTT. It translates to CASRQLREKLFF. Looking up the rest from reference TRBV2 and TRBJ1-4 gives the full variable domain: EPEVTQTPSHQVTQMGQEVILRCVPISNHLYFYWYRQILGQKVEFLVSFYNNEISEKSEIFDDQFSVERPDGSNFTLKIRSTKLEDSAMYFCASRQLREKLFFGSGTQLSVL.

The chain couples TRBV6-5 to TRBJ2-7, with TRBD2 as a possible D gene (5 bases). Germline-derived CDR1 and CDR2 are MNHEY and SVGAGI. The CDR3 contains 15 residues. Trimming pared 5 bases from V and 2 bases from J, leaving 16 bases between. This CDR3 is CASSPPGIGPYEQYF. CDR3 DNA: TGTGCCAGCAGTCCCCCCGGGATCGGCCCCTACGAGCAGTACTTC.

The chain is built from TRBV5-6 and TRBJ1-2, with no clear D. The CDR3 has 14 amino acids. V lost 1 base to trimming and J lost 4 bases, with 11 bases between them. Germline values: CDR1 SGHDT, CDR2 YYEEEE. The CDR3, as DNA: TGTGCCAGCAGCTTGATGTGGGGTCCCTATGGCTACACCTTC. Encoded protein: CASSLMWGPYGYTF.

This clone was found a few times. The chain recombines TRBV19 with TRBJ2-2; D may be TRBD1 (5 bases). V lost 4 bases to trimming and J lost 4 bases, with 10 bases between them. Germline CDR1 LNHDA, CDR2 SQIVND (reference sequence). The CDR3 covers 14 residues. The CDR3: CASSTRQSTGELFF. The CDR3 bases are TGTGCCAGTAGTACCCGACAGTCCACCGGGGAGCTGTTTTTT. Drawing the rest from reference TRBV19 and TRBJ2-2, the complete variable domain is DGGITQSPKYLFRKEGQNVTLSCEQNLNHDAMYWYRQDPGQGLRLIYYSQIVNDFQKGDIAEGYSVSREKKESFPLTVTSAQKNPTAFYLCASSTRQSTGELFFGEGSRLTVL.

V is TRBV5-4 and J is TRBJ2-3; D is perhaps TRBD2 (5 bases). Trimming removed 2 bases at V and 3 bases at J, with 16 bases between. The CDR3 consists of 16 residues. Germline CDR1 SGHNT, CDR2 YYREEE (reference sequence). CDR3 region: CASSFSAIRETDTQYF. The DNA of the CDR3 is TGTGCCAGCAGCTTTTCTGCGATTCGGGAAACAGATACGCAGTATTTT.

The rearrangement links TRBV2 to TRBJ1-3; D not certain. Germline values: CDR1 SNHLY, CDR2 FYNNEI. V was trimmed by 6 bases and J by 0 bases, leaving 9 bases between them. The length of the CDR3 is 14 residues. The CDR3 loop reads CASRTQSSGNTIYF. The CDR3 region has the DNA TGTGCCAGCAGAACCCAGAGCTCTGGAAACACCATATATTTT.

This clone has just one count. The chain carries TRBV7-2 and TRBJ2-1; TRBD1 might be the D (6 bases). The V gene lost 5 bases and the J gene lost 10 bases, with 30 bases spanning the gap. Per germline, CDR1 SGHTA and CDR2 FQGNSA. The CDR3 extends over 18 amino acids. The CDR3 spells CASSKLGNREIRLGEQFF. The CDR3 DNA sequence: TGTGCCAGCAGCAAGCTTGGAAACAGGGAAATTAGACTGGGGGAGCAGTTCTTC.

This chain links TRBV19 with TRBJ2-1, with D perhaps TRBD2 (5 bases). The V end was cut by 3 bases, the J end by 1 base, with 7 bases between. This CDR3 is built from 14 residues. The germline gives CDR1 LNHDA, CDR2 SQIVND (reference sequence). CDR3: CASSIPGSYNEQFF. The DNA of the CDR3 is TGTGCCAGTAGTATCCCGGGGTCCTACAATGAGCAGTTCTTC.

The V and J genes are TRBV18 and TRBJ2-5; D unclear. Trimming took 5 bases from V and 5 from J, leaving 12 bases between them. CDR1 and CDR2 from the germline V gene are KGHSH and LQKENI. The CDR3 runs to 13 residues. The CDR3 coding sequence is TGTGCCAGCTCATCATATAGAGAGGAGACCCAGTACTTC. Protein product: CASSSYREETQYF.

The chain carries TRBV6-5 and TRBJ1-1; 7 bases are a match to TRBD1. Trimming cost V 6 bases and J 4 bases; bases outside gene matches: 8. The CDR3 is 14 residues long. CDR1 and CDR2 from the germline V gene are MNHEY and SVGAGI. CDR3 DNA sequence: TGTGCCAGCAGCCGTCTACAGGGGAGCACTGAAGCTTTCTTT. Translation: CASSRLQGSTEAFF.

This clone was observed a handful of times. V and J are TRBV7-3 and TRBJ2-7; D is unclear. From germline, CDR1 is SGHTA and CDR2 FQGTGA. V dropped 5 bases and J dropped 6 bases, with 14 bases sitting between them. The CDR3 totals 13 residues. For the CDR3, the DNA is TGTGCCAGCAGCCCAAGCCCCTCTCTCGAGCAGTACTTC. Residues: CASSPSPSLEQYF.

This clone showed up just once. One junction end does not reproduce the germline sequence, and a read error may be involved. The rearrangement joins TRBV29-1 to TRBJ2-4, with 11 bases matching TRBD2. Germline V CDR1 and CDR2: SQVTM, ANQGSEA. This CDR3 is built from 15 residues. The CDR3: CSVEGTSGTKNIQYF. The CDR3 region has the DNA TGCAGCGTCGAAGGGACTAGCGGAACCAAAAACATTCAGTACTTC.

The rearrangement links TRBV19 to TRBJ2-7, with a possible D match to TRBD2 (6 bases). The ends were cut back, 4 bases at V and 2 bases at J, with 21 bases in the middle. Germline CDR1 reads LNHDA; CDR2 reads SQIVND (reference sequence). This CDR3 region has 17 residues. In DNA form, the CDR3 reads TGTGCCAGTAGTACGAGGATCCCGGGGACTGAAGCCTACGAGCAGTACTTC. It yields the protein CASSTRIPGTEAYEQYF.

The J gene is TRBJ1-5, the V gene TRBV20-1; D call uncertain. Trimming left V 2 bases short and J 7 bases short, with 6 bases between. Germline V gene lookup returns CDR1 DFQATT and CDR2 SNEGSKA (reference sequence). The CDR3 spans 11 residues. The CDR3 DNA reads as TGCAGTGCTAGAAAGGAGCAGCCCCAGCATTTT. As protein: CSARKEQPQHF.

The rearrangement links TRBV28 to TRBJ2-1, with D possibly being TRBD2 (5 bases). Germline CDR1 MDHEN, CDR2 SYDVKM. V was pared by 8 bases and J by 4 bases, with 15 bases between. This CDR3 comprises 14 residues. As DNA, the CDR3 is TGTGCCAGCCCCCCCGCGAGGGATTACAATGAGCAGTTCTTC. The encoded protein is CASPPARDYNEQFF.

V and J are TRBV28 and TRBJ2-7; D is ambiguous. CDR1 MDHEN and CDR2 SYDVKM come from the germline V gene. The V gene lost 10 bases and the J gene lost 1 base, with 5 bases spanning the gap. The CDR3 runs to 10 residues. This CDR3 reads CATSSYEQYF. The CDR3 bases are TGTGCCACCTCATCCTACGAGCAGTACTTC.

The CDR3 loop reads CASSGQDLYYGYTF. DNA of the CDR3: TGTGCCAGCAGTGGACAGGACTTGTACTATGGCTACACCTTC. This chain links TRBV6-1 with TRBJ1-2; maybe TRBD1 (6 bases). The germline CDR1 and CDR2 sequences are MNHNS and SASEGT. This CDR3 comprises 14 residues. Trimming removed 4 bases at V and 3 bases at J, with 12 bases between.

The chain employs TRBV2 and TRBJ1-5, with 8 nucleotides matching TRBD1. After removal of 6 bases from V and 4 bases from J, the junction contained 8 bases not matched to a gene. Germline lookup yields CDR1 SNHLY and CDR2 FYNNEI. This CDR3 is built from 15 residues. This CDR3 is CASRLTGTGNQPQHF. CDR3 nucleotides: TGTGCCAGCAGATTAACCGGGACAGGTAATCAGCCCCAGCATTTT.

The gene calls are TRBV30 and TRBJ1-5; TRBD1 matches 7 bases. The V gene end was trimmed by 1 base and the J gene end by 0 bases; junction bases not matched to a gene: 12. Germline CDR1 GTSNPN, CDR2 SVGIG (reference sequence). The CDR3 is made up of 18 amino acids. CDR3 DNA: TGTGCCTGGAGTGCCTCAATACAGGGGTCGTATAGCAATCAGCCCCAGCATTTT. Translation: CAWSASIQGSYSNQPQHF.